The rows below give T cell receptor beta chains drawn from one sample of a study of pediatric ulcerative colitis. TCRdb's table, derived via immunoSEQ multiplex PCR, lists solely in-frame clones and lacks some. The sample includes about 32,000 clones, approximately 78% of them seen just once. Material: blood. These receptor sequences come from a boy aged 10-17 years with severe ulcerative colitis. Both conserved end residues are part of each CDR3. A D gene is named only where the DNA matches it firmly. Rows give clone size only sometimes, using once, few, many, or a class for an expanded clone.

d_gene	abundance	j_gene	v_gene	CDR3aa	CDR3nt
TRBD1	NA	TRBJ2-1	TRBV7-9	CASSLTRTGPGDEQFF	TGTGCCAGCAGCTTAACAAGGACAGGGCCGGGGGATGAGCAGTTCTTC
NA	NA	TRBJ2-1	TRBV7-3	CASSLRGSEQFF	TGTGCCAGCAGCTTAAGAGGTAGTGAGCAGTTCTTC
TRBD2	NA	TRBJ2-7	TRBV28	CASRPSGDDEQYF	TGTGCCAGCAGACCTAGCGGGGACGACGAGCAGTACTTC
TRBD2	NA	TRBJ2-5	TRBV7-9	CASSSAGGNQETQYF	TGTGCCAGCAGTTCCGCGGGGGGAAACCAAGAGACCCAGTACTTC
TRBD1	NA	TRBJ1-2	TRBV5-1	CASSSGQGRGYTF	TGCGCCAGCAGCTCGGGACAGGGTAGAGGCTACACCTTC
TRBD2	NA	TRBJ2-7	TRBV11-2	CASSLGSGGPYEQYF	TGTGCCAGCAGCTTGGGCAGCGGGGGACCTTACGAGCAGTACTTC
NA	once	TRBJ2-7	TRBV7-8	CASSLVQGNFYEQYF	TGTGCCAGCAGCCTGGTTCAGGGGAACTTCTACGAGCAGTACTTC
NA	NA	TRBJ2-7	TRBV2	CASRAGSPQGYEQYF	TGTGCCAGCAGGGCCGGGTCCCCCCAGGGGTACGAGCAGTACTTC
NA	NA	TRBJ2-5	TRBV11-2	CASSLELGQETQYF	TGTGCCAGCAGCTTGGAACTTGGGCAAGAGACCCAGTACTTC
NA	NA	TRBJ2-1	TRBV4-3	CASSQDPGTLRIF	TGCGCCAGCAGCCAAGATCCGGGGACGCTGCGGATCTTC
TRBD1	NA	TRBJ1-1	TRBV9	CASSVGGGPLTEAFF	TGTGCCAGCAGCGTAGGAGGGGGCCCGCTCACTGAAGCTTTCTTT
NA	NA	TRBJ2-7	TRBV13	CASSSPGGLAASYEQYF	TGTGCCAGCAGCTCCCCTGGGGGGCTGGCGGCATCCTACGAGCAGTACTTC
TRBD1	NA	TRBJ1-3	TRBV30	CAWSPGTGVGSGNTIYF	TGTGCCTGGAGTCCCGGGACAGGGGTGGGTTCTGGAAACACCATATATTTT
NA	NA	TRBJ2-5	TRBV9	CASSGDIQQETQYF	TGTGCCAGCAGCGGGGACATACAGCAAGAGACCCAGTACTTC
NA	NA	TRBJ1-2	TRBV7-9	CASSLVPQRGGGGYTF	TGTGCCAGCAGCTTAGTACCCCAGCGGGGAGGAGGAGGCTACACCTTC
NA	NA	TRBJ2-7	TRBV5-1	CASSLARSYEQYF	TGCGCCAGCAGCTTGGCCCGCAGCTACGAGCAGTACTTC
NA	once	TRBJ1-2	TRBV4-1	CASSQDIITGIYGYTF	TGCGCCAGCAGCCAAGACATAATCACAGGGATCTATGGCTACACCTTC
TRBD2	NA	TRBJ2-7	TRBV6-1	CASRIGRGSYEQYF	TGTGCCAGCAGGATAGGGAGGGGATCCTACGAGCAGTACTTC
TRBD1	few	TRBJ1-5	TRBV19	CASRQGHQPQHF	TGTGCCAGTCGACAGGGTCATCAGCCCCAGCATTTT
NA	once	TRBJ2-6	TRBV19	CASSIMEGSGANVLTF	TGTGCCAGTAGTATTATGGAAGGTTCTGGGGCCAACGTCCTGACTTTC
NA	NA	TRBJ1-5	TRBV27	CASSLSGSNQPQHF	TGTGCCAGCAGTTTATCCGGGAGCAATCAGCCCCAGCATTTT
NA	NA	TRBJ2-5	TRBV21-1	CASSDILAGQETQYF	TGTGCCAGCAGCGATATACTAGCGGGGCAAGAGACCCAGTACTTC
NA	NA	TRBJ1-1	TRBV7-8	CASSTRGANTEAFF	TGTGCCAGCAGCACCCGGGGGGCGAACACTGAAGCTTTCTTT
NA	NA	TRBJ2-1	TRBV10-2	CASSVLEGREQFF	TGCGCCAGCAGTGTATTAGAGGGGCGTGAGCAGTTCTTC
TRBD1	NA	TRBJ1-4	TRBV5-4	CASSFGQGDKLFF	TGTGCCAGCAGCTTCGGACAGGGTGATAAACTGTTTTTT
NA	NA	TRBJ1-1	TRBV28	CASLTRVRTEAFF	TGTGCCAGCCTCACCAGGGTCCGAACTGAAGCTTTCTTT